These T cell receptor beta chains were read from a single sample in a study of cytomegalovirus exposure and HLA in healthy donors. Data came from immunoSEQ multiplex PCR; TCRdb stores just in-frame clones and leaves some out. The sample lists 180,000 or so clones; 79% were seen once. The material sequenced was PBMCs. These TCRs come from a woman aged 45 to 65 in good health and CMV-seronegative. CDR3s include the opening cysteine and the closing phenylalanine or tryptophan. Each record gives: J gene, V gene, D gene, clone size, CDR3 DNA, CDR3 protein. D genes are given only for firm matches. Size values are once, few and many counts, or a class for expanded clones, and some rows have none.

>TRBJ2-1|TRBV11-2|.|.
TGTGCCAGCAGCCCCTCTCCCCGCTCCTACAATGAGCAGTTCTTC
CASSPSPRSYNEQFF
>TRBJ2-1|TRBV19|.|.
TGTGCCAGTAATACGATAGGGGGTCGGTTAACGGATGAGCAGTTCTTC
CASNTIGGRLTDEQFF
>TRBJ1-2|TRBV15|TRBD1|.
TGTGCCACCAGCAGAGATTTCGACAGGGCCTATGGCTACACCTTC
CATSRDFDRAYGYTF
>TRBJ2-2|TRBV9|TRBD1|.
TGTGCCAGCAGCGTAACAGGGGGTGGGGCCGGGGAGCTGTTTTTT
CASSVTGGGAGELFF
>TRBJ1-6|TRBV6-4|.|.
TGTGCCAGCAGTGAAAAGGACAGACCCAATTCACCCCTCCACTTT
CASSEKDRPNSPLHF
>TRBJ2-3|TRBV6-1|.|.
TGTGCCAGCAGTGAGCTTCGGGGAGATACGCAGTATTTT
CASSELRGDTQYF
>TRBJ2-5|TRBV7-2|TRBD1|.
TGTGCCAGCAGCTACCTACAGGGGGGTGAGCAGTACTTC
CASSYLQGGEQYF
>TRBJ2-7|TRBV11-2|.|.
TGTGCCAGCTCAACTTTCGACGAGCAGTACTTC
CASSTFDEQYF
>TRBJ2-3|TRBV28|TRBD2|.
TGTGCCAGCAGTTTATATGGCGGGAGCTCGGAAACTAGCACAGATACGCAGTATTTT
CASSLYGGSSETSTDTQYF
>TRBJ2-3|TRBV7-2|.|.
TGTGCCAGCAGCAGAGTCAGGGTTGGCACAGATACGCAGTATTTT
CASSRVRVGTDTQYF
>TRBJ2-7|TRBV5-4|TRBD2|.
TGTGCCAGCAGCCCAAAAGCGGGAGAGATGCACGAGCAGTACTTC
CASSPKAGEMHEQYF
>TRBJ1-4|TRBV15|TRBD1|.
TGTGCCACCAGCAGAGCGACAGGGAGAACAACTAATGAAAAACTGTTTTTT
CATSRATGRTTNEKLFF
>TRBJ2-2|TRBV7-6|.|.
TGTGCCAGCAGCTTAGGCGCAGGTTCCACCGGGGAGCTGTTTTTT
CASSLGAGSTGELFF
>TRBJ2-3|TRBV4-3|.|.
TGCGCCAGCAGCCAAGACTCGGCCGGTGGGGCCGTTACGCAGTATTTT
CASSQDSAGGAVTQYF
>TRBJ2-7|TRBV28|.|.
TGTGCCAGCAGTTTGATGACAGTCTTCAGCGAGCAGTACTTC
CASSLMTVFSEQYF
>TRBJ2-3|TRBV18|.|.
TGTGCCAGCTCACTAGGGGCCTCTAGCACAGATACGCAGTATTTT
CASSLGASSTDTQYF
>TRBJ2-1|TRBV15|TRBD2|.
TGTGCCACCAGCAGAGACAGGGAGGGCAATGAGCAGTTCTTC
CATSRDREGNEQFF
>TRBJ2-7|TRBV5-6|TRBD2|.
TGTGCCAGCAGCCCTTCTAGCGGGGGGGGCGCGCAGTACTTC
CASSPSSGGGAQYF
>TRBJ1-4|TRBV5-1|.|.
TGCGCCAGCAGCTTGGGTACAGCAAAACAAAATGAAAAACTGTTTTTT
CASSLGTAKQNEKLFF
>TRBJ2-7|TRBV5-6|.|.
TGTGCCAGCAGCTTGTGGGGGGGCTCCACCTACTACGAGCAGTACTTC
CASSLWGGSTYYEQYF
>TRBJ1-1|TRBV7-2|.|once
TGTGCCAGCAGCCAAGGACAGTACACTGAAGCTTTCTTT
CASSQGQYTEAFF